Shown below are 18 T cell receptor beta chains from a single sample sequenced in a study of blood T cells in healthy people across ages. A J-beta primer mix and a sample-barcoded 5' primer were used in a second PCR of roughly 6 to 12 cycles. TCRdb called the 5' RACE reads again in MiXCR, with one record for every CDR3 protein. There are some 930,000 distinct CDR3 sequences in the sample; 25% to 30% occur only once, and 9.5% to 13% lies in the top ten. The same data also contributed to another study, on T cells of mothers and their children.

Sequenced sample: blood. These receptors came from a woman in her thirties or forties in good health.

The rearrangement uses TRBV4-3 and TRBJ2-7; no clear D gene. Looked up from germline, CDR1 is LGHNA and CDR2 is YSLEER. V was clipped by 0 bases and J by 3 bases, with 9 bases between them. This CDR3 region has 14 residues. CDR3 protein: CASSQDLSGYEQYF. For the CDR3, the DNA is TGCGCCAGCAGCCAAGATCTTTCGGGCTACGAGCAGTACTTC.

There are many counts of this clonotype. The rearrangement uses TRBV28 and TRBJ2-5; 7 bases agree with TRBD1. CDR1 and CDR2 from the germline V gene are MDHEN and SYDVKM. J lost 5 bases, V lost 4 bases, and 4 bases had no gene match. The CDR3 length is 13 residues. This CDR3 is CASSSPRGETQYF. In nucleotides, the CDR3 is TGTGCCAGCAGTTCCCCCAGGGGGGAGACCCAGTACTTC. The full variable domain, in which reference TRBV28 and TRBJ2-5 provide the parts outside the CDR3, is DVKVTQSSRYLVKRTGEKVFLECVQDMDHENMFWYRQDPGLGLRLIYFSYDVKMKEKGDIPEGYSVSREKKERFSLILESASTNQTSMYLCASSSPRGETQYFGPGTRLLVL.

This chain uses TRBV28 with TRBJ1-2; a weak D match, TRBD1 (5 bases). The V and J ends lost 5 bases and 8 bases respectively, with 9 bases between them. This CDR3 comprises 11 residues. In germline, CDR1 is MDHEN, CDR2 SYDVKM. The CDR3 region has the DNA TGTGCCAGCAGTCGGGACTTCGGCTACACCTTC. It specifies CASSRDFGYTF.

The chain uses TRBV5-1 and TRBJ1-1; 9 bases line up with TRBD1. J was trimmed by 7 bases and V by 4 bases; bases with no gene match: 5. This CDR3 is built from 13 residues. Germline assignment: CDR1 SGHRS and CDR2 YFSETQ. This CDR3 is CASSPGTGLEAFF. The CDR3 DNA reads TGCGCCAGCAGCCCAGGGACAGGGCTTGAAGCTTTCTTT. The full variable domain, with the rest looked up from reference TRBV5-1 and TRBJ1-1, is KAGVTQTPRYLIKTRGQQVTLSCSPISGHRSVSWYQQTPGQGLQFLFEYFSETQRNKGNFPGRFSGRQFSNSRSEMNVSTLELGDSALYLCASSPGTGLEAFFGQGTRLTVV.

In this sample, this clonotype turned up a few times. The chain is built from TRBV20-1 and TRBJ1-1, with TRBD1 identical over 9 bases. After removal of 4 bases from V and 4 bases from J, the junction contained 7 bases not matched to a gene. Germline V lookup: CDR1 DFQATT, CDR2 SNEGSKA (reference sequence). CDR3 length equals 14 residues. The CDR3 loop is CSATDRGSSTEAFF. In DNA form, the CDR3 reads TGCAGTGCTACTGACAGGGGGAGCAGCACTGAAGCTTTCTTT.

The chain links TRBV19 to TRBJ2-5; 11 positions match TRBD2. The trim removed 2 bases at V and 1 base at J, leaving 0 bases unmatched. The CDR3 runs to 15 residues. CDR1 and CDR2 (germline): LNHDA, SQIVND (reference sequence). CDR3 in DNA: TGTGCCAGTAGTATACTAGCGGGGGGCCAAGAGACCCAGTACTTC. Its protein product is CASSILAGGQETQYF. Based on the CDR3 plus reference TRBV19 and TRBJ2-5, the full variable domain is DGGITQSPKYLFRKEGQNVTLSCEQNLNHDAMYWYRQDPGQGLRLIYYSQIVNDFQKGDIAEGYSVSREKKESFPLTVTSAQKNPTAFYLCASSILAGGQETQYFGPGTRLLVL.

The gene calls are TRBV20-1 and TRBJ1-4, with D possibly being TRBD1 (5 bases). V shed 0 bases and J shed 3 bases, with 11 bases lying between them. CDR1 and CDR2 (germline): DFQATT, SNEGSKA (reference sequence). The CDR3 sequence is 15 residues long. Here the CDR3 DNA reads TGCAGTGCTAGAGATAGGGGTTCGGCTAATGAAAAACTGTTTTTT. It yields the protein CSARDRGSANEKLFF.

V is TRBV6-5 and J is TRBJ2-5, with a tentative D call TRBD1 (5 bases). The CDR3 has 15 residues. The germline V gene has CDR1 MNHEY and CDR2 SVGAGI. V was cut by 0 bases and J by 5 bases, with 13 bases left in between. The CDR3 sequence: CASSYSRQGTETQYF. The CDR3 DNA reads as TGTGCCAGCAGTTACTCGAGGCAGGGTACGGAGACCCAGTACTTC.

This chain joins TRBV7-8 and TRBJ1-1; a possible D gene is TRBD1 (5 bases). Trimming took off 3 bases at V and 5 bases at J, with 19 bases between the two ends. The CDR3 runs to 16 residues. The germline gives CDR1 SGHVS, CDR2 FQNEAQ. The CDR3 reads CASSFRYSQGGTEAFF. In nucleotides, the CDR3 is TGTGCCAGCAGCTTTAGATATAGCCAGGGCGGTACTGAAGCTTTCTTT. The whole variable domain, filled in from reference TRBV7-8 and TRBJ1-1, reads GAGVSQSPRYKVAKRGQDVALRCDPISGHVSLFWYQQALGQGPEFLTYFQNEAQLDKSGLPSDRFFAERPEGSVSTLKIQRTQQEDSAVYLCASSFRYSQGGTEAFFGQGTRLTVV.

Many counts were recorded for this clonotype. The chain recombines TRBV7-2 with TRBJ2-1, with TRBD2 matching over 10 bases. The germline CDR1 and CDR2 sequences are SGHTA and FQGNSA. V lost 5 bases, J lost 6 bases, and 7 bases stayed unmatched. This CDR3 has 15 residues. The DNA for the CDR3 is TGTGCCAGCAGCAAAAGCGGGGGGGCCTCCAATGAGCAGTTCTTC. As protein: CASSKSGGASNEQFF.

Worth noting for this clonotype: Just one base apart from a much larger clone, this may be a read error. This chain links TRBV24-1 with TRBJ2-7; TRBD1 is a possible D gene (6 bases). The CDR3 covers 13 residues. V lost 7 bases and J 6 bases, leaving 15 bases between the germline ends. The germline gives CDR1 KGHDR, CDR2 SFDVKD. CDR3 bases: TGTGCCACCAGGCGGACAGTCCAAGGCGAGCAGTACTTC. It yields the protein CATRRTVQGEQYF.

For this clonotype: This may be a read error, as it is one base from a much larger clone. The chain couples TRBV28 to TRBJ2-1; unclear D gene. The V gene's germline CDR1 is MDHEN and CDR2 SYDVKM. The CDR3 sequence is 14 residues long. The CDR3, as DNA: TGTGCCAGCAGTTTCGATCAGTTTTACAATGGGCAGTTCTTC. Residues: CASSFDQFYNGQFF.

This clonotype was counted many times. The chain employs TRBV6-2 or TRBV6-3 and TRBJ2-7, with 9 nucleotides matching TRBD2. The length of the CDR3 is 17 residues. Germline CDR1 reads MNHEY; CDR2 reads SVGEGT. After removal of 4 bases from V and 3 bases from J, the junction contained 13 bases not matched to a gene. Here the CDR3 reads CASSFDFLAGPLYEQYF. DNA of the CDR3: TGTGCCAGCAGTTTCGACTTCCTAGCGGGGCCCCTCTACGAGCAGTACTTC.

This clonotype was recorded at least ten times. The V call is TRBV20-1, the J call TRBJ2-1, with 14 bases fitting TRBD2. Germline CDR1 DFQATT, CDR2 SNEGSKA (reference sequence). The CDR3 is made up of 16 amino acids. V lost 5 bases and J lost 5; bases outside the gene matches: 8. The CDR3 sequence is CSAGTSGGGHNNEQFF. The CDR3 DNA is TGCAGTGCTGGGACTAGCGGGGGAGGTCACAACAATGAGCAGTTCTTC.

This clonotype was seen at least ten times. The chain links TRBV20-1 to TRBJ2-5; tentative D call: TRBD1 (5 bases). CDR1 is DFQATT and CDR2 is SNEGSKA in the germline V gene (reference sequence). V lost 4 bases and J 5 bases, leaving 20 bases between the germline ends. The CDR3 covers 15 residues. CDR3 sequence (DNA): TGCAGTGCTAAGCCACCCCAGGGCGTCCGGGAGACCCAGTACTTC. Its translation is CSAKPPQGVRETQYF.

The chain carries TRBV7-3 and TRBJ2-1; 7 bases line up with TRBD1. Germline trimming cut 1 base from V and 8 bases from J; bases unmatched to any gene: 11. This CDR3 comprises 16 residues. Germline loops: CDR1 SGHTA, CDR2 FQGTGA. As DNA, the CDR3 is TGTGCCAGCAGCTTAAAGAGGGGGCTTACAGACCATGAGCAGTTCTTC. Translating gives CASSLKRGLTDHEQFF.

This chain links TRBV11-2 with TRBJ2-3; possibly TRBD1 for D (6 bases). This CDR3 region has 14 residues. V was trimmed by 6 bases and J by 1 base, leaving 11 bases between them. CDR1 is SGHAT, CDR2 FQNNGV, per germline. The chain's CDR3 is CASRVGAGTDTQYF. CDR3 in DNA: TGTGCCAGCAGGGTGGGGGCCGGCACAGATACGCAGTATTTT.

The chain employs TRBV25-1 and TRBJ2-2; tentative D call: TRBD1 (5 bases). This CDR3 region has 18 residues. V lost 2 bases and J lost 0, with 16 bases in between. Germline loops: CDR1 MGHDK, CDR2 SYGVNS. The CDR3 coding sequence is TGTGCCAGCAGTGAACCAGGACACCTGTTCGCGAACACCGGGGAGCTGTTTTTT. Its translation: CASSEPGHLFANTGELFF.